This T cell receptor (beta chain) was sequenced during a study of blood T cells in healthy people across ages (dated by TCRdb to the mid-2010s). Looking at the study overall: In model experiments, roughly one uniquely barcoded TCR beta cDNA molecule per two T cells was captured by template switching. Using deep sequencing normalized with unique cDNA molecular identifiers, the study measured how TCR beta repertoire diversity changes with age. The study analyzed two additional independent replicas of 1 million unique cDNA reads from the same blood draw for two donors, one aged 18 to 29 and one aged 80 or older. Donors were grouped into four age groups: young (average about 15 years), middle-aged (approximately 41), aged (around 60) and long-lived (approximately 82). Donors of different ages were randomly distributed across sequencing lanes to avoid experimental bias.

Systemically healthy Caucasian individuals from Russia, some 36 in total and aged roughly 6 to 95 years, were included as donors. Each donor gave ten milliliters of peripheral blood, drawn into EDTA-treated Vacutainer tubes. Ficoll-Paque density-gradient centrifugation was used to isolate PBMCs, with at least 6 million per sample. Trizol reagent was used to extract total RNA from the PBMCs, yielding at least 5.5 micrograms per sample. Naive CD45RAhigh/CD27high T cell percentages were measured by flow cytometry on a PBMC aliquot from every donor. The library came from 5' RACE. The sequencing machine was an Illumina HiSeq 2500. A second PCR of about 6 to 11 cycles was performed with a sample-barcoded 5' primer and a J-beta primer mix. A template-switch 5' adaptor carrying 12 random nucleotides introduced a unique molecular identifier onto each TCR beta cDNA molecule. At least 2.5 million CDR3-containing paired-end reads were obtained from each sample. The Mint cDNA synthesis kit, primed by a TRBC-specific oligonucleotide, was used to synthesize first-strand cDNA from all RNA. All cDNA was treated with uracil-DNA glycosylase and then went through a first 18-cycle PCR with the universal primers M1SS and BC2_uni_R. As for how the authors treated the data: For normalization, 1 million high-quality reads were randomly selected from each sample, with every read carrying a distinct molecular identifier. Instead of being binned into consensus sequences, reads that shared molecular identifiers were thrown out. MiTCR, set to a Q25 quality threshold and the strictest error-elimination algorithm, was used for CDR3 identification, clonotype clustering and error correction. A nonparametric unseen species model with Euler transformation was used to estimate a lower bound on total TCR beta diversity. TCRdb passed the public sequencing reads through fastp at Q25 and MiXCR, retaining productive beta sequences. One record per CDR3 amino acid sequence lists the most common genes and DNA. TCRdb's processing, not the authors' own work, is the source of the V and J calls. The sample records about 1 million distinct CDR3 sequences, over 35% of which are singletons. About 20% of the sample is in the top ten clones.

On this clonotype itself: Its recognized antigen is unknown. No base quality values were provided; no much bigger clone lies one nucleotide off.

From its cysteine to its phenylalanine, the CDR3 spans 16 amino acids. Here the CDR3 DNA is all that survives: 48 bases in frame from base 1. Trimming removed 3 bases from V and 3 bases from J; the gene matches leave 8 bases unexplained. CDR1 and CDR2, looked up from the germline V gene, are MDHEN and SYDVKM. General findings and caveats noted by the study authors: The CMV infection status of donors was not known, potentially confounding age-related changes in expanded clonotypes. The long-lived group showed more naive CD4+ T cells, fewer expanded clones and increased TCR diversity than the aged group, suggesting age selection. Total diversity estimates from one million sequenced T cells were considered lower bounds and underestimates. As age increased, observed TCR beta diversity per million T cells dropped in a roughly linear way, and a significant reduction was already evident by age around 41. A strong correlation was found between observed TCR beta diversity and the percentage of naive T cells measured by flow cytometry. Since profiling was done on bulk unsorted PBMCs, naive and antigen-experienced compartments could not be conclusively compared.

Material: blood. This receptor was taken from a woman aged 55-70 years in good health. The rearrangement joined TRBV28 to TRBJ2-7; TRBD2 agrees with 10 junctional bases. The DNA sequence is TGTGCCAGCAGTTTGCCCAAGCGGGAGGGAATCTACGAGCAGTACTTC. Its amino acids are CASSLPKREGIYEQYF.